Each of the 20 T cell receptor beta chains below was sequenced from the same sample in a study of CD8+ T cells in alopecia areata. The treatment denotes: oral pan-JAK inhibitor, 5-10 mg twice daily. cDNA reverse transcribed from extracted RNA served as the sequencing template. Sequenced by immunoSEQ multiplex PCR; TCRdb stores in-frame clones only, minus some. The data contain under 300,000 clones, 60% of them seen just once; the ten biggest clones take up 0.8% to 1%. The sample in question was CD4+ T cells sorted from blood, obtained at approximately week 52, from a patient treated with tofacitinib. The source is a human donor with alopecia areata.

This clone showed up just a few times. Germline is not matched at one junction end, which may reflect a read error. V and J are TRBV7-7 and TRBJ2-5, with 10 bases that match TRBD1. The CDR3 totals 14 residues. Germline V gives CDR1 SSHAT, CDR2 FNYEAQ (reference sequence). The CDR3 region is CASSPGTGVETQYF. Written as DNA, the CDR3 is TGTGCTAGCAGCCCCGGGACAGGGGTAGAGACCCAGTACTTC.

The chain couples TRBV29-1 to TRBJ2-6; tentatively, D is TRBD1 (5 bases). V was pared by 6 bases and J by 0 bases, with 15 bases between. Germline V gives CDR1 SQVTM, CDR2 ANQGSEA. The CDR3 loop spans 16 amino acids. CDR3 DNA sequence: TGCAGCGTCGTCGATGACAGAGGCTCTGGGGCCAACGTCCTGACTTTC. Protein sequence: CSVVDDRGSGANVLTF.

CDR3 residues: CAWSQKEGWTYNSPLHF. The CDR3, as DNA: TGTGCCTGGAGTCAAAAGGAGGGCTGGACGTATAATTCACCCCTCCACTTT. The rearrangement uses TRBV30 and TRBJ1-6; D is uncertain. Germline CDR1 and CDR2: GTSNPN and SVGIG (reference sequence). The CDR3 totals 17 residues. V was shortened by 2 bases and J by 4 bases, with 18 bases between the two germline ends. The whole variable domain, filled in from reference TRBV30 and TRBJ1-6, reads SQTIHQWPATLVQPVGSPLSLECTVEGTSNPNLYWYRQAAGRGLQLLFYSVGIGQISSEVPQNLSASRPQDRQFILSSKKLLLSDSGFYLCAWSQKEGWTYNSPLHFGNGTRLTVT.

The chain uses TRBV29-1 and TRBJ2-1; 8 bases are a match to TRBD1. Germline CDR1 is SQVTM and CDR2 is ANQGSEA. Trimming removed 5 bases from V and 2 bases from J; junction bases left unmatched: 5. This CDR3 has 14 residues. The CDR3 region has the DNA TGCAGCGTTCTTCCGACAGGGGCCTACAATGAGCAGTTCTTC. As protein: CSVLPTGAYNEQFF.

The chain couples TRBV5-1 to TRBJ2-3; no reliable D call. CDR1 and CDR2 from the germline V gene are SGHRS and YFSETQ. V gave up 4 bases and J gave up 1 base, with 10 bases separating them. This CDR3 is built from 14 residues. As DNA, the CDR3 is TGCGCCAGCAGCCTTGGCGTCGGCACAGATACGCAGTATTTT. Protein sequence: CASSLGVGTDTQYF.

The rearrangement joins TRBV30 to TRBJ1-6; D ambiguous. The CDR3 loop spans 15 amino acids. CDR1 and CDR2 (germline): GTSNPN, SVGIG (reference sequence). V gave up 2 bases and J gave up 10 bases, with 18 bases separating them. The CDR3 DNA follows: TGTGCCTGGAGTCTGTCTTCCGGGATAAGGTCACCCCTCCACTTT. Amino acids: CAWSLSSGIRSPLHF.

This clone appeared a few times. This sequence joins TRBV25-1 and TRBJ1-3; D is unresolved. The CDR3 has 12 residues. Germline V gene sequence: CDR1 MGHDK, CDR2 SYGVNS. V was shortened by 7 bases and J by 5 bases, with 9 bases between the two germline ends. CDR3 region: CASTLDRNTIYF. In nucleotides, the CDR3 is TGTGCCAGCACTCTGGATCGAAACACCATATATTTT.

Only a few counts were recorded for this clone. V and J are TRBV18 and TRBJ2-2; either TRBD1 or TRBD2 may supply D (5 bases each). Trimming removed 3 bases at V and 0 bases at J, with 11 bases between. This CDR3 is 16 amino acids long. Germline V gene lookup returns CDR1 KGHSH and CDR2 LQKENI. The CDR3 sequence: CASSPLGGANTGELFF. CDR3 in DNA: TGTGCCAGCTCACCCCTTGGGGGTGCGAACACCGGGGAGCTGTTTTTT.

This clone was counted many times. The chain links TRBV18 to TRBJ2-7; no reliable D call. The V gene's germline CDR1 is KGHSH and CDR2 LQKENI. The CDR3 runs to 14 residues. The V gene lost 6 bases and the J gene lost 0 bases, with 12 bases spanning the gap. Written as DNA, the CDR3 is TGTGCCAGCTCCCCTAAAGACCGCTCCTACGAGCAGTACTTC. Translated, it gives CASSPKDRSYEQYF.

The chain has TRBV4-3 and TRBJ2-5; D not certain. Trimming pared 0 bases from V and 14 bases from J, leaving 16 bases between. Germline loops: CDR1 LGHNA, CDR2 YSLEER. The CDR3 contains 13 residues. CDR3 amino acids: CASSQDQLTPPYF. In DNA form, the CDR3 reads TGCGCCAGCAGCCAAGATCAGTTGACTCCGCCTTACTTC.

This chain joins TRBV4-3 and TRBJ2-3, with 9 bases fitting TRBD2. The CDR3 has 15 amino acids. From germline, CDR1 is LGHNA and CDR2 YSLEER. With 2 bases clipped from V and 2 bases from J, the junction kept 2 bases outside the gene matches. The CDR3 loop is CASSQLAGVTDTQYF. The CDR3 DNA is TGCGCCAGCAGCCAATTAGCGGGGGTCACAGATACGCAGTATTTT.

A remark on this clone: Its ends do not fully match the called genes, so a read error is possible. CDR3 loop: CASREGTGNYGYTF. In nucleotides, the CDR3 is TGTGCCAGCAGAGAAGGTACGGGCAACTATGGCTACACCTTC. V and J are TRBV2 and TRBJ1-2; D is unclear. Per the germline V gene, CDR1 is SNHLY and CDR2 is FYNNEI. The length of the CDR3 is 14 residues. Complete variable domain (other parts from reference TRBV2 and TRBJ1-2): EPEVTQTPSHQVTQMGQEVILRCVPISNHLYFYWYRQILGQKVEFLVSFYNNEISEKSEIFDDQFSVERPDGSNFTLKIRSTKLEDSAMYFCASREGTGNYGYTFGSGTRLTVV.

V is TRBV29-1 and J is TRBJ1-2, with a weak D call TRBD1 (6 bases). Germline-derived CDR1 and CDR2 are SQVTM and ANQGSEA. Trimming pared 4 bases from V and 6 bases from J, leaving 9 bases between. The CDR3 extends over 11 amino acids. The CDR3 DNA follows: TGCAGCGTTGCACAGGGCGATGGCTACACCTTC. It specifies CSVAQGDGYTF.

V gene TRBV29-1 combines with J gene TRBJ2-1; 8 nucleotides align to TRBD1. CDR1 SQVTM and CDR2 ANQGSEA come from the germline V gene. The CDR3 runs 11 residues. The V gene end was trimmed by 2 bases and the J gene end by 15 bases; junction bases not matched to a gene: 6. The CDR3 bases are TGCAGCGTTGAAACAGGGGGAACTGTGTTCTTC. It yields the protein CSVETGGTVFF.

The chain is built from TRBV5-1 and TRBJ1-1, with TRBD1 matching 7 bases. The V gene's germline CDR1 is SGHRS and CDR2 YFSETQ. The trim removed 4 bases at V and 3 bases at J, leaving 9 bases unmatched. This CDR3 is built from 15 residues. CDR3 sequence reads: CASSPPTGRDTEAFF. CDR3 nucleotides: TGCGCCAGCAGCCCCCCGACAGGGAGGGACACTGAAGCTTTCTTT. Combining the CDR3 with reference TRBV5-1 and TRBJ1-1 gives the whole variable domain KAGVTQTPRYLIKTRGQQVTLSCSPISGHRSVSWYQQTPGQGLQFLFEYFSETQRNKGNFPGRFSGRQFSNSRSEMNVSTLELGDSALYLCASSPPTGRDTEAFFGQGTRLTVV.

V is TRBV6-1 and J is TRBJ2-5; TRBD1 might be the D (6 bases). Germline lookup yields CDR1 MNHNS and CDR2 SASEGT. CDR3 length: 15 amino acids. V lost 2 bases, J lost 5 bases, and 15 bases lay in between. CDR3 sequence (DNA): TGTGCCAGCAGTGAACCCGGGACCACAGGGGAGACCCAGTACTTC. This sequence encodes CASSEPGTTGETQYF.

The chain employs TRBV2 and TRBJ1-3, with unresolved D. The CDR3 spans 12 residues. Deletions cut 5 bases from V and 7 bases from J, with 9 bases between. Germline V gene sequence: CDR1 SNHLY, CDR2 FYNNEI. The CDR3 is CASSRYSNTIYF. Written as DNA, the CDR3 is TGTGCCAGCAGTAGATACTCGAACACCATATATTTT.

This clone appeared once. This chain joins TRBV2 and TRBJ1-6; D gene ambiguous. The CDR3 is 14 amino acids. The germline V and J ends were trimmed by 3 bases and 7 bases, with 10 bases remaining between them. Per germline, CDR1 SNHLY and CDR2 FYNNEI. The CDR3 nucleotides read TGTGCCAGCAGTGAGGCCTTCGGAAATTCACCCCTCCACTTT. Translation gives CASSEAFGNSPLHF.

The chain uses TRBV4-3 and TRBJ2-3; no clear D. Trimming removed 4 bases from V and 6 bases from J, with 14 bases in between. The germline CDR1 and CDR2 sequences are LGHNA and YSLEER. The CDR3 spans 14 residues. The CDR3 bases are TGCGCCAGCAGCCCAGGCGAAGTTCGGGATACGCAGTATTTT. It yields the protein CASSPGEVRDTQYF.

This clone was observed a handful of times. The chain is built from TRBV6-5 and TRBJ2-1; D might be TRBD2 (6 bases). From germline, CDR1 is MNHEY and CDR2 SVGAGI. The germline V and J ends were trimmed by 6 bases and 3 bases, with 15 bases remaining between them. This CDR3 region has 15 residues. CDR3 region: CASRSFSGIYNEQFF. The CDR3 DNA reads as TGTGCCAGCAGATCCTTTAGCGGAATCTACAATGAGCAGTTCTTC.